This entry lists 2 T cell receptor beta chains sequenced from one sample in a study of graft-versus-host responses after intestinal transplantation. The protocol was immunoSEQ multiplex PCR, while the TCRdb copy is restricted to in-frame clones and leaves out a portion. The table lists some 44,000 clones, less than 95% of them singletons, with 1.6% in the top ten. The sample in question was PBMCs, obtained 335 days after intestinal transplant. These receptors all stem from a human patient who received an intestinal transplant, so some T cells may come from the graft donor.

This chain links TRBV19 with TRBJ2-7, with TRBD2 matching 9 bases. In germline, CDR1 is LNHDA, CDR2 SQIVND (reference sequence). This CDR3 spans 15 amino acids. J was trimmed by 4 bases and V by 3 bases; bases with no gene match: 7. CDR3 bases: TGTGCCAGTAGTATTGCGGCTAGCGGGACATACGAGCAGTACTTC. It encodes CASSIAASGTYEQYF. Together with reference TRBV19 and TRBJ2-7, the CDR3 gives the full variable domain: DGGITQSPKYLFRKEGQNVTLSCEQNLNHDAMYWYRQDPGQGLRLIYYSQIVNDFQKGDIAEGYSVSREKKESFPLTVTSAQKNPTAFYLCASSIAASGTYEQYFGPGTRLTVT.

The chain couples TRBV23-1 to TRBJ1-6; D remains ambiguous. TRBV23-1 counts as an open reading frame of uncertain function. Trimming pared 2 bases from V and 7 bases from J, leaving 9 bases between. The CDR3 extends over 14 amino acids. CDR3 region: CASSQPAGNSPLHF. The CDR3 region has the DNA TGCGCCAGCAGTCAACCAGCGGGGAATTCACCCCTCCACTTT.